These 21 T cell receptor beta chains share one sample of origin, sequenced in a study of OX40 agonist ivuxolimab in advanced cancers. This table comes from immunoSEQ multiplex PCR, and its TCRdb copy is limited to in-frame clones, with some not included. The sample includes roughly 89,000 clones, approximately 79% of them seen just once. This specimen consisted of CD4+ or CD8+ T cells sorted from blood, obtained in a trial of the OX40 agonist ivuxolimab. The receptors were gathered from an adult with an advanced solid tumor such as melanoma, head and neck, liver or kidney cancer.

The V gene is TRBV19, the J gene TRBJ2-3, with 10 bases matching TRBD1. Germline V gene lookup returns CDR1 LNHDA and CDR2 SQIVND (reference sequence). The V and J ends lost 5 bases and 3 bases, in that order; junction bases with no gene match: 5. There are 15 residues in the CDR3. CDR3 sequence: CASSPSGQGTDTQYF. The CDR3 nucleotides read TGTGCCAGTAGTCCTTCGGGACAGGGGACAGATACGCAGTATTTT.

The chain links TRBV6-5 to TRBJ1-1, with D unclear. Germline lookup yields CDR1 MNHEY and CDR2 SVGAGI. The CDR3 runs 13 residues. The germline V and J ends were trimmed by 6 bases and 0 bases, with 8 bases remaining between them. Here the CDR3 reads CASRRHMNTEAFF. CDR3 in DNA: TGTGCCAGCAGGAGACACATGAACACTGAAGCTTTCTTT.

V gene TRBV4-2 combines with J gene TRBJ2-7; 9 bases align to TRBD2. The CDR3 is 15 amino acids. CDR1 is LGHNA and CDR2 is YNFKEQ in the germline V gene. V gave up 0 bases and J gave up 6 bases; unmatched junction bases: 6. Here the CDR3 reads CASSQDLAGSSEQYF. CDR3 in DNA: TGTGCCAGCAGCCAAGATCTAGCGGGGTCTTCCGAGCAGTACTTC.

The gene calls are TRBV9 and TRBJ2-7, with TRBD1 identical over 10 bases. The trim removed 7 bases at V and 1 base at J, leaving 2 bases unmatched. Germline CDR1 SGDLS, CDR2 YYNGEE. The CDR3 extends over 13 amino acids. CDR3 sequence reads: CASGQGESYEQYF. In nucleotides, the CDR3 is TGTGCCAGCGGACAGGGGGAATCCTACGAGCAGTACTTC.

The V call is TRBV9, the J call TRBJ2-5; no firm D call. Germline assignment: CDR1 SGDLS and CDR2 YYNGEE. V was trimmed by 3 bases and J by 2 bases, leaving 2 bases between them. The CDR3 length is 11 residues. The CDR3 spells CASSGQETQYF. CDR3 bases: TGTGCCAGCAGCGGGCAAGAGACCCAGTACTTC.

This rearrangement joins TRBV6-5 to TRBJ1-1; TRBD1 aligns across 8 bases. The CDR3 has 15 amino acids. V dropped 6 bases and J dropped 1; count of bases not matched to a gene: 7. The germline gives CDR1 MNHEY, CDR2 SVGAGI. DNA of the CDR3: TGTGCCAGCAGGGGTCAGGGGGCCGGGAACACTGAAGCTTTCTTT. It specifies CASRGQGAGNTEAFF.

The chain recombines TRBV5-1 with TRBJ2-3; D is uncertain. Trimming stripped 0 bases from V and 2 bases from J, with 7 bases between. The CDR3 length is 14 residues. Germline assignment: CDR1 SGHRS and CDR2 YFSETQ. The CDR3 DNA follows: TGCGCCAGCAGCTTGGTTACTTACACAGATACGCAGTATTTT. Protein product: CASSLVTYTDTQYF.

The V call is TRBV5-1, the J call TRBJ2-2, with D hard to call. CDR3 length: 14 amino acids. Per the germline V gene, CDR1 is SGHRS and CDR2 is YFSETQ. Deletions cut 7 bases from V and 2 bases from J, with 12 bases between. The CDR3 spells CASAGRLNTGELFF. CDR3 DNA sequence: TGCGCCAGCGCCGGTAGGCTTAACACCGGGGAGCTGTTTTTT.

CDR3 bases: TGTGCCAGCAGCCCGGGGACAGGGATGAACACTGAAGCTTTCTTT. As protein: CASSPGTGMNTEAFF. The chain recombines TRBV5-6 with TRBJ1-1; TRBD1 matches at 9 bases. The V and J ends lost 4 bases and 0 bases, in that order; junction bases with no gene match: 4. The germline CDR1 and CDR2 sequences are SGHDT and YYEEEE. This CDR3 contains 15 residues.

The genes are TRBV7-9 and TRBJ1-3; maybe TRBD1 (6 bases). Trimming removed 5 bases from V and 2 bases from J, with 10 bases in between. This CDR3 has 14 amino acids. From germline, CDR1 is SEHNR and CDR2 FQNEAQ (reference sequence). CDR3 nucleotide sequence: TGTGCCAGCAGCCGGGCAGGGGCTGGAAACACCATATATTTT. Its protein is CASSRAGAGNTIYF.

J is TRBJ1-4 and V is TRBV6-1; possibly TRBD1 for D (5 bases). The V end lost 4 bases, the J end lost 5 bases, and 20 bases lay between the germline ends. Per germline, CDR1 MNHNS and CDR2 SASEGT. The CDR3 is 17 residues long. CDR3 bases: TGTGCCAGCAGTGCCCGCAGGGCGGCAGGGAACAATGAAAAACTGTTTTTT. Encoded protein: CASSARRAAGNNEKLFF.

This sequence joins TRBV5-1 and TRBJ1-1; D remains unclear. CDR1 and CDR2 (germline): SGHRS, YFSETQ. This CDR3 is built from 14 residues. V lost 1 base and J 3 bases, leaving 10 bases between the germline ends. The DNA of the CDR3 is TGCGCCAGCAGCTTGTTTGGGATAGACACTGAAGCTTTCTTT. Protein product: CASSLFGIDTEAFF.

This clone was picked up a small number of times. The CDR3 DNA reads as TGTGCCAGCAGCCCCCTTCAGGGCGGGGAGCTGTTTTTT. It encodes CASSPLQGGELFF. The chain carries TRBV7-9 and TRBJ2-2, with D possibly matching TRBD1 (5 bases). The V end was cut by 5 bases, the J end by 7 bases, with 11 bases between. Germline V lookup: CDR1 SEHNR, CDR2 FQNEAQ (reference sequence). The CDR3 has 13 residues.

V and J are TRBV5-4 and TRBJ2-5; D could derive from TRBD1 or TRBD2 (5 bases each). Trimming stripped 3 bases from V and 4 bases from J, with 16 bases between. CDR1 and CDR2 (germline): SGHNT, YYREEE (reference sequence). This CDR3 is built from 15 residues. CDR3 sequence reads: CASSSRRDVGETQYF. Here the CDR3 DNA reads TGTGCCAGCAGCTCTCGCAGGGACGTGGGAGAGACCCAGTACTTC.

V gene TRBV5-1 combines with J gene TRBJ2-5, with D possibly called TRBD1 or TRBD2 (5 bases each). The CDR3 has 14 amino acids. CDR1 and CDR2 from the germline V gene are SGHRS and YFSETQ. Trimming shortened V by 5 bases and J by 2 bases, and 13 bases separated the two germline ends. CDR3: CASSWGGGQETQYF. The CDR3 DNA reads as TGCGCCAGCAGTTGGGGTGGGGGACAAGAGACCCAGTACTTC.

This chain joins TRBV2 and TRBJ1-6; D ambiguous. The germline V gene has CDR1 SNHLY and CDR2 FYNNEI. The length of the CDR3 is 14 residues. Trimming took off 9 bases at V and 0 bases at J, with 9 bases between the two ends. CDR3 sequence reads: CASLDDSYNSPLHF. The DNA for the CDR3 is TGTGCCAGTTTAGATGACTCCTATAATTCACCCCTCCACTTT.

This clone was counted only a few times. This chain uses TRBV28 with TRBJ1-6; D uncertain. Trimming stripped 6 bases from V and 9 bases from J, with 6 bases between. The CDR3 length is 11 residues. Per germline, CDR1 MDHEN and CDR2 SYDVKM. In DNA form, the CDR3 reads TGTGCCAGCAGGCCTACTTCACCCCTCCACTTT. Protein: CASRPTSPLHF. The complete variable domain, with remaining parts taken from reference TRBV28 and TRBJ1-6, reads DVKVTQSSRYLVKRTGEKVFLECVQDMDHENMFWYRQDPGLGLRLIYFSYDVKMKEKGDIPEGYSVSREKKERFSLILESASTNQTSMYLCASRPTSPLHFGNGTRLTVT.

The chain employs TRBV19 and TRBJ1-1, with D uncertain. CDR1 and CDR2 (germline): LNHDA, SQIVND (reference sequence). V lost 5 bases and J lost 5, with 15 bases in between. CDR3 length equals 14 residues. Written as DNA, the CDR3 is TGTGCCAGTAGTTTAGGGCAGGCCGGGACTGAAGCTTTCTTT. Translation: CASSLGQAGTEAFF.

This chain uses TRBV20-1 with TRBJ2-7; D is unresolved. The CDR3 is made up of 11 amino acids. Germline V gene data show CDR1 as DFQATT and CDR2 as SNEGSKA (reference sequence). The V end was cut by 7 bases, the J end by 3 bases, with 10 bases between. This CDR3 reads CSGAENYEQYF. The CDR3 nucleotides are TGCAGTGGAGCCGAGAACTACGAGCAGTACTTC.

The chain couples TRBV5-1 to TRBJ2-1; 8 positions agree with TRBD2. CDR1 and CDR2 (germline): SGHRS, YFSETQ. V was pared by 0 bases and J by 7 bases, with 3 bases of the junction left unmatched. This CDR3 spans 14 amino acids. The CDR3 nucleotides read TGCGCCAGCAGCTTGGACGGGGGGGCAAATGAGCAGTTCTTC. Protein sequence: CASSLDGGANEQFF.

The rearrangement joins TRBV7-8 to TRBJ2-3, with 8 bases identical to TRBD2. V lost 7 bases, J lost 0 bases, and 9 bases stayed unmatched. The CDR3 consists of 16 residues. Looked up from germline, CDR1 is SGHVS and CDR2 is FQNEAQ. The CDR3 nucleotides read TGTGCCAGCACCCAACGGGAGGGGTCCAGCACAGATACGCAGTATTTT. This encodes CASTQREGSSTDTQYF. Drawing the rest from reference TRBV7-8 and TRBJ2-3, the complete variable domain is GAGVSQSPRYKVAKRGQDVALRCDPISGHVSLFWYQQALGQGPEFLTYFQNEAQLDKSGLPSDRFFAERPEGSVSTLKIQRTQQEDSAVYLCASTQREGSSTDTQYFGPGTRLTVL.